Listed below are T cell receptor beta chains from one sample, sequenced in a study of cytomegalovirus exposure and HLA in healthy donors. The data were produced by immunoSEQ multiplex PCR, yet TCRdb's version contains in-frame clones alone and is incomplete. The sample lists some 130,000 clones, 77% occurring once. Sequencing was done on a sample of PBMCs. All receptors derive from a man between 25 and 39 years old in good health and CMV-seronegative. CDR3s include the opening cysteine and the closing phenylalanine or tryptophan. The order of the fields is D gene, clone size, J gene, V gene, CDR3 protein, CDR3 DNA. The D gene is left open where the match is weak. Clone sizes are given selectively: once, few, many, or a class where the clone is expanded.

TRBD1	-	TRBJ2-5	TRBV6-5	CASSSYRGMQETQYF	TGTGCCAGCAGCTCCTACAGGGGGATGCAAGAGACCCAGTACTTC
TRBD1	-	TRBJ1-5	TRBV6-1	CASSEGQGAPQHF	TGTGCCAGCAGTGAAGGACAGGGCGCGCCCCAGCATTTT
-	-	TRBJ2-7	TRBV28	CASSLTTSGGDEQYF	TGTGCCAGCAGTTTAACGACCTCAGGAGGGGACGAGCAGTACTTC
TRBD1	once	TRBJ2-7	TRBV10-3	CAIRTTGGGPYEQYF	TGTGCCATCAGGACGACAGGGGGCGGTCCGTACGAGCAGTACTTC
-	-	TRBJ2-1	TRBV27	CASSATGSWAYNEQFF	TGTGCCAGCAGTGCCACGGGGTCCTGGGCCTACAATGAGCAGTTCTTC
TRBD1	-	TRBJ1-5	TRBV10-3	CAISEWGTAVRQPQHF	TGTGCCATCAGTGAGTGGGGGACAGCGGTCCGGCAGCCCCAGCATTTT
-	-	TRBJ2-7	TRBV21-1	CASHSSGTIRYEQYF	TGTGCCAGCCACTCTTCCGGGACAATCCGCTACGAGCAGTACTTC
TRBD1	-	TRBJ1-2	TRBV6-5	CASGETGDYGYTF	TGTGCCAGCGGGGAGACAGGGGACTATGGCTACACCTTC
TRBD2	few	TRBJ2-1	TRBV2	CASEDYSGTSGSSYNEQFF	TGTGCCAGCGAAGATTATTCCGGGACTAGCGGGAGTTCCTACAATGAGCAGTTCTTC
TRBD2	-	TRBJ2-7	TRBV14	CASSQQVTSGEQYF	TGTGCCAGCAGCCAACAAGTGACTAGCGGCGAGCAGTACTTC
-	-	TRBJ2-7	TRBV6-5	CASSSPGGSLGEQYF	TGTGCCAGCAGTTCCCCTGGGGGGAGCCTCGGCGAGCAGTACTTC
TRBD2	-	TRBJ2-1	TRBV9	CASRGGLAGEAYNEQFF	TGTGCCAGCCGCGGAGGACTAGCGGGAGAAGCCTACAATGAGCAGTTCTTC
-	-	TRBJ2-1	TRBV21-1	CASSKGGSGRLAGNREQFF	TGTGCCAGCAGCAAAGGAGGTTCCGGGAGACTAGCGGGAAATCGTGAGCAGTTCTTC
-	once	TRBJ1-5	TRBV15	CATSTIQGSWNQPQHF	TGTGCCACCAGCACCATACAGGGCTCATGGAATCAGCCCCAGCATTTT
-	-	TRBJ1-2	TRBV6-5	CASSYGQFDYGYTF	TGTGCCAGCAGTTACGGTCAGTTCGACTATGGCTACACCTTC
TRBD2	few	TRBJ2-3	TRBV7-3	CASSGSGSSGDTQYF	TGTGCCAGCAGCGGGAGCGGGAGTTCGGGAGATACGCAGTATTTT
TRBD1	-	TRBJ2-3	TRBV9	CASSFRGTGKRTDTQYF	TGTGCCAGCAGCTTCCGGGGGACAGGCAAGAGAACAGATACGCAGTATTTT
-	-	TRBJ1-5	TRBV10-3	CATKTGQASNQPQHF	TGTGCCACCAAGACGGGACAAGCTAGCAATCAGCCCCAGCATTTT
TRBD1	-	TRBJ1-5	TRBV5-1	CASSLEGAGQPQHF	TGCGCCAGCAGCTTGGAGGGGGCTGGCCAGCCCCAGCATTTT
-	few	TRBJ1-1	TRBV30	CAWSLQVDAFF	TGTGCCTGGAGTTTACAGGTTGACGCTTTCTTT
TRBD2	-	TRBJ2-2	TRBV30	CAWTRTSLGTGELFF	TGTGCCTGGACTCGGACTAGCTTGGGGACCGGGGAGCTGTTTTTT
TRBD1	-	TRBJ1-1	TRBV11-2	CASGGQRGTEAFF	TGTGCCAGCGGGGGACAGCGAGGGACTGAAGCTTTCTTT
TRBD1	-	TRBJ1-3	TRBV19	CASSIDYRGSAGNTIYF	TGTGCCAGTAGTATAGACTACAGGGGTTCTGCTGGAAACACCATATATTTT
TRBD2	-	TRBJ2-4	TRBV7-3	CASSAATSGKNIQYF	TGTGCCAGCAGCGCAGCGACTAGCGGCAAAAACATTCAGTACTTC
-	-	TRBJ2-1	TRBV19	CASSIVSPGELDEQFF	TGTGCCAGTAGTATAGTGTCCCCAGGGGAACTGGATGAGCAGTTCTTC
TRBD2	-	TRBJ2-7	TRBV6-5	CASSRLAGGIYEQYF	TGTGCCAGCAGCCGCCTAGCGGGAGGAATCTACGAGCAGTACTTC
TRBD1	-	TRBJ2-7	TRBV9	CASSVGGTGLDEQYF	TGTGCCAGCAGCGTAGGTGGGACAGGGTTGGACGAGCAGTACTTC
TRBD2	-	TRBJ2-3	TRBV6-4	CASSDISAGADTQYF	TGTGCCAGCAGTGATATAAGCGCGGGAGCAGATACGCAGTATTTT
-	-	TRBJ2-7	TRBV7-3	CASSPLRGGNEQYF	TGTGCCAGCAGCCCCCTGCGAGGGGGAAACGAGCAGTACTTC
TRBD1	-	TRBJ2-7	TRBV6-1	CASSAGQGETFWDEQYF	TGTGCCAGCAGTGCAGGACAGGGGGAGACGTTCTGGGACGAGCAGTACTTC
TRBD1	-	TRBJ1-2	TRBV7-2	CASARDRHYGYTF	TGTGCCAGCGCTAGGGACAGACACTATGGCTACACCTTC
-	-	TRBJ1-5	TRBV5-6	CASRLWGVSNQPQHF	TGTGCCAGCAGACTTTGGGGGGTTAGCAATCAGCCCCAGCATTTT
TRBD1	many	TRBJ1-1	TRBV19	CASSGRQGRWTEAFF	TGTGCCAGTAGTGGTCGACAGGGTAGGTGGACTGAAGCTTTCTTT
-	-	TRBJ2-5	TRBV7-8	CASSLNRGETQYF	TGTGCCAGCAGCTTAAATCGGGGGGAGACCCAGTACTTC
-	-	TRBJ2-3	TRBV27	CASSLSPISKQDTQYF	TGTGCCAGCAGTTTATCCCCAATATCAAAACAAGATACGCAGTATTTT
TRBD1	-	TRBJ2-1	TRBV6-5	CASSYGQGASNEQFF	TGTGCCAGCAGTTACGGACAGGGGGCGAGCAATGAGCAGTTCTTC
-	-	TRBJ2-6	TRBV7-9	CASSLARTDSGANVLTF	TGTGCCAGCAGCTTAGCTCGGACAGACTCTGGGGCCAACGTCCTGACTTTC
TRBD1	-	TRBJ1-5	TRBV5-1	CASSAGDRIISVNQPQHF	TGCGCCAGCAGCGCGGGGGACAGGATTATCTCAGTCAATCAGCCCCAGCATTTT
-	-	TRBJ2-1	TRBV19	CASSTTTYNEQFF	TGTGCCAGTAGTACCACTACCTACAATGAGCAGTTCTTC
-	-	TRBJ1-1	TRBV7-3	CASSLAAGDTEAFF	TGTGCCAGCAGCCTGGCCGCAGGGGACACTGAAGCTTTCTTT